This T cell receptor beta chain was captured by sequencing in a study of shared clonotypes between healthy human individuals. Authors' methods: Filtering was not the same, since immunoSEQ gave junction-only sequences without quality scores. Method: immunoSEQ multiplex PCR; TCRdb's copy keeps in-frame clones and lacks some. V and J calls and clone size are given by that table; D and trimming were obtained from the DNA. The profile shows roughly 700,000 clones, less than 85% of them singletons. In this sample, this clone turned up a few times. Its antigen is currently unknown. Whole-study results and caveats: At large depth, rarefaction still showed sorted-subset sequencing to be incomplete.

This TCR derives from a woman in her thirties in good health. The sample was memory CD4+ T cells sorted from blood. Stated subset: CD45RA-negative fraction.

In DNA, the CDR3 is TGTGCCAGCAGCTCCCGAGGGAGCGGGAGTGACACCGGGGAGCTGTTTTTT. This translates into CASSSRGSGSDTGELFF. V gene TRBV7-9 combines with J gene TRBJ2-2; 8 bases line up with TRBD2. CDR1 is SEHNR, CDR2 FQNEAQ, per germline (reference sequence). The CDR3 contains 17 residues. Trimming took 4 bases from V and 3 from J; bases not matched to a gene: 10.